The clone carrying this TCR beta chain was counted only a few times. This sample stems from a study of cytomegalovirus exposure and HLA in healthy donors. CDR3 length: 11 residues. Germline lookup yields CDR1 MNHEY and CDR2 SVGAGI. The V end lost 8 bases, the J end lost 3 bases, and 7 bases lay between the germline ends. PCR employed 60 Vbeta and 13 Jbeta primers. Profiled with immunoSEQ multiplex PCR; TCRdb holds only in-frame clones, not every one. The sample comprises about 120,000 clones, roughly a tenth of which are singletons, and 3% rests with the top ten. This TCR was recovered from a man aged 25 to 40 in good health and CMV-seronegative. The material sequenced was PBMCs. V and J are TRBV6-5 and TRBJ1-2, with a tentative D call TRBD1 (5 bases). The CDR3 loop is CASGAHYGYTF. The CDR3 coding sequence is TGTGCCAGCGGGGCTCACTATGGCTACACCTTC.